Below, one TCR beta chain is given with its context. What it binds is not known. The data belong to a study of follicular helper T cells after annual influenza vaccination. Study in general: Across the 2013-2014, 2014-2015 and 2015-2016 vaccination seasons, some subjects were resampled. Overall study results and limits: Yearly vaccinations repeatedly recalled conserved clonotypes in ICOS+CD38+ cTfh. Only about 8.5-20% of analyzed cells yielded productive TCRB sequences.

Only in-frame clones appear in the TCRdb table, and some are missing; sequencing was by immunoSEQ multiplex PCR. This sample carries more than 6,500 clones, less than 90% of them seen once, and the ten largest clones take around 1.9%. Time point in this sample: 2014-2015 season, 7 days after vaccination. Cells are cTfh (non-naive CD4+CXCR5+PD-1+), split by ICOS and CD38 into double-positive or double-negative. This CDR3 has 13 residues. Germline V gene lookup returns CDR1 MNHEY and CDR2 SVGAGI. The ends were cut back, 5 bases at V and 6 bases at J, with 8 bases in the middle. This receptor was obtained from an adult who received the influenza vaccine. Sequencing was performed on CXCR5+ CD38- circulating T follicular helper cells from blood, taken 7 days after influenza vaccination. As to subset: circulating Tfh, non-naive CD4+CXCR5+PD-1+ (ICOS+CD38+ or ICOS-CD38-). The V and J genes are TRBV6-5 and TRBJ1-6; tentative D call: TRBD1 (6 bases). The CDR3 nucleotides read TGTGCCAGCAGTGACAGGCTTAATTCACCCCTCCACTTT. Residues: CASSDRLNSPLHF.